A single TCR beta chain is shown here with its context. Its binding antigen is unknown. Base qualities are not recorded, but no much larger clone differs from it by a single base. RNA was extracted using the RNeasy kit, and about 0.5 to 1 microgram was reverse transcribed with random hexamers. TCR beta CDR3 regions were amplified with the immunoSEQ multiplex PCR assay covering 54 Vbeta and 13 Jbeta segments. To correct PCR amplification bias, a synthetic template baseline was used for both primer optimization and computational correction. Regarding the original processing steps: Only productive sequences were kept, with reads annotated to V, D and J genes according to IMGT and analyzed in immunoSEQ Analyzer. Clonality was calculated as one minus the Shannon entropy normalized by log2 of the number of productive unique sequences. Public and private clones were assessed among the 100 most prevalent clones of each patient and control. Clones were defined as Susac-specific if absent from the healthy and MS cohorts, from 1052 published viral clones and from other ImmuneACCESS disease sequences. The public reads were reanalyzed by TCRdb: fastp trimming at Q25, MiXCR alignment, in-frame beta chains only. Duplicate CDR3 protein sequences are folded into a single record with the most common DNA and genes. The V and J calls come from TCRdb's annotation, not from the publication. This sample is represented by just over 300,000 distinct CDR3 sequences; under 95% of them were singletons. The top ten constitute approximately 0.065% of the sample.

The sample comes from a study of CD8 T cells in Susac syndrome (dated by TCRdb to between 2018 and 2021). For context, the study as a whole: Repertoire sequencing was used to test whether CD8+ T cell activation and differentiation in Susac syndrome was antigen driven.

The CDR1 and CDR2 encoded by the germline V gene are ENHRY and SYGVKD. CDR3 length: 14 amino acids, cysteine to phenylalanine. The DNA shown is the 42-base CDR3, in frame from base 1. Trimming removed 6 bases from V and 2 bases from J, leaving 13 bases between the germline ends. Peripheral blood CD8+ and CD4+ T cells from healthy donors, Susac syndrome patients and multiple sclerosis patients were profiled by high-throughput TCR beta sequencing. The multiple sclerosis controls were treatment-naive patients whose relapsing-remitting disease, either stable or active, fulfilled the revised McDonald criteria. Bulk CD8+ and CD4+ T cells were purified magnetically by negative isolation, whereas CD8+ TEMRA cells were enriched by FACS. Blood was drawn into EDTA tubes, processed within 24 hours, and PBMCs were isolated by density gradient centrifugation. PBMCs intended for TCR sequencing were cryopreserved in liquid nitrogen and thawed later in a water bath at 37 degrees C. Purity of sorted or isolated CD4+, CD8+ and CD8+ TEMRA cells was at least 90%.

The study at large found these results: The TCR sequencing and HLA analysis was acknowledged to have included a relatively small number of individuals.

Source material: CD4+ T cells from PBMCs. The sequence joins TRBV10-3 to TRBJ2-5, with no confident D gene call. This TCR derives from a human donor with multiple sclerosis. The CDR3 protein sequence reads: CAIRGSVGQETQYF. The nucleotide sequence reads TGTGCCATCAGGGGCAGCGTGGGGCAAGAGACCCAGTACTTC.